This is a list of T cell receptor beta chains from one sample in a study of blood T cell repertoires in COVID-19. Only in-frame clones appear in the TCRdb table, and some are missing; sequencing was by immunoSEQ multiplex PCR. The table lists under 300,000 clones, about nine tenths of them singletons. Sequencing was performed on peripheral blood. The receptors derive from a man aged 55 to 70 with acute or convalescent COVID-19. CDR3s include the opening cysteine and the closing phenylalanine or tryptophan. D genes are given only for firm matches. Where a row states a size, it is once, few, many or the class of an expanded clone; other rows omit it.

clone_size,v_call,j_call,d_call,cdr3_length,cdr3_aa,cdr3_nt
.,TRBV27,TRBJ1-2,TRBD1,16,CASSLTPTGHNYGYTF,TGTGCCAGCAGCCTTACACCGACAGGGCACAACTATGGCTACACCTTC
few,TRBV7-3,TRBJ2-1,.,13,CASSLSRGNEQFF,TGTGCCAGCAGCTTATCTAGGGGGAATGAGCAGTTCTTC
.,TRBV5-5,TRBJ1-2,.,13,CASSSGVDYGYTF,TGTGCCAGCAGCTCAGGGGTGGACTATGGCTACACCTTC
.,TRBV24-1,TRBJ1-5,TRBD1,16,CATSDNGQGAGQPQHF,TGTGCCACCAGTGATAACGGGCAGGGGGCAGGCCAGCCCCAGCATTTT
.,TRBV4-3,TRBJ2-7,TRBD2,17,CASSPGTSGSLSYEQYF,TGCGCCAGCAGCCCCGGGACTAGCGGGAGCCTCTCCTACGAGCAGTACTTC
.,TRBV4-3,TRBJ2-7,.,14,CASSQGGGSPEQYF,TGCGCCAGCAGCCAAGGCGGGGGCAGCCCCGAGCAGTACTTC
.,TRBV9,TRBJ2-1,.,14,CASSVDHSYNEQFF,TGTGCCAGCAGCGTAGATCACTCCTACAATGAGCAGTTCTTC
.,TRBV11-2,TRBJ1-1,.,16,CASSLRGAGVNTEAFF,TGTGCCAGCAGCTTAAGAGGCGCAGGGGTGAACACTGAAGCTTTCTTT
.,TRBV6-5,TRBJ2-7,TRBD2,15,CASSSAGGLSYEQYF,TGTGCCAGCAGTTCCGCGGGAGGCTTATCCTACGAGCAGTACTTC
.,TRBV7-9,TRBJ1-6,.,16,CASSLGPPDYNSPLHF,TGTGCCAGCAGCTTAGGTCCCCCAGACTATAATTCACCCCTCCACTTT
.,TRBV5-1,TRBJ1-4,.,14,CASSLGAGDEKLFF,TGCGCCAGCAGCTTGGGGGCAGGTGATGAAAAACTGTTTTTT
.,TRBV15,TRBJ2-1,TRBD2,15,CATAQAGEPYNEQFF,TGTGCCACGGCACAAGCGGGAGAACCCTACAATGAGCAGTTCTTC
.,TRBV5-1,TRBJ2-5,TRBD1,17,CASSSGTVRGYQETQYF,TGCGCCAGCAGCTCCGGGACAGTAAGGGGGTACCAAGAGACCCAGTACTTC
.,TRBV29-1,TRBJ1-1,.,13,CSAQGGVNTEAFF,TGCAGCGCCCAGGGCGGGGTGAACACTGAAGCTTTCTTT
once,TRBV19,TRBJ1-1,.,13,CASSVRLNTEAFF,TGTGCCAGTAGTGTACGGTTGAACACTGAAGCTTTCTTT
.,TRBV7-8,TRBJ2-1,TRBD2,16,CASSLGTSGRAGEQFF,TGTGCCAGCAGCTTAGGGACTAGCGGGAGGGCCGGTGAGCAGTTCTTC
.,TRBV5-6,TRBJ2-7,.,14,CASSYERSSYEQYF,TGTGCCAGCAGCTACGAGCGGAGCTCCTACGAGCAGTACTTC
.,TRBV7-2,TRBJ1-5,.,15,CASSPQGGGNQPQHF,TGTGCCAGCAGCCCCCAAGGGGGGGGCAATCAGCCCCAGCATTTT